Listed below are T cell receptor beta chains from one sample, sequenced in a study of cytomegalovirus exposure and HLA in healthy donors. Profiling relied on immunoSEQ multiplex PCR, and the TCRdb table lists in-frame clones only, not all of them. The profile shows over 130,000 clones, around 86% of them singletons. The sequencing sample was made of PBMCs. The origin of the receptors is a female donor in good health and CMV-seronegative. Each CDR3 is given with its conserved first and last residue. The D gene is left open where the match is weak. Clone size, where shown, is once, few, many, or a class for clones that have expanded.

V gene: TRBV19; D gene: TRBD1; J gene: TRBJ2-1; clone size: few; CDR3 protein: CASSIPNRGQGSVNEQFF; CDR3 DNA: TGTGCCAGTAGTATCCCCAACAGGGGGCAAGGGTCGGTCAATGAGCAGTTCTTC
V gene: TRBV14; D gene: TRBD2; J gene: TRBJ2-3; clone size: -; CDR3 protein: CASSQEPGLAGDTQYF; CDR3 DNA: TGTGCCAGCAGCCAGGAACCGGGACTAGCTGGCGATACGCAGTATTTT
V gene: TRBV2; D gene: TRBD2; J gene: TRBJ2-3; clone size: -; CDR3 protein: CASSSLAGHRTDTQYF; CDR3 DNA: TGTGCCAGCAGTTCACTAGCGGGCCATAGGACAGATACGCAGTATTTT
V gene: TRBV4-2; D gene: TRBD2; J gene: TRBJ2-3; clone size: -; CDR3 protein: CASSQAPGLVTDTQYF; CDR3 DNA: TGTGCCAGCAGCCAAGCGCCGGGACTAGTAACAGATACGCAGTATTTT
V gene: TRBV5-4; D gene: TRBD1; J gene: TRBJ2-5; clone size: -; CDR3 protein: CASSLPGQGKETQYF; CDR3 DNA: TGTGCCAGCAGCTTGCCGGGACAGGGGAAAGAGACCCAGTACTTC
V gene: TRBV7-2; D gene: -; J gene: TRBJ1-5; clone size: -; CDR3 protein: CASRQGADFNQPQHF; CDR3 DNA: TGTGCCAGCAGGCAAGGGGCTGATTTCAATCAGCCCCAGCATTTT
V gene: TRBV5-1; D gene: TRBD1; J gene: TRBJ2-3; clone size: -; CDR3 protein: CASSLTSRDRYF; CDR3 DNA: TGCGCCAGCAGCTTGACCTCCCGGGACAGGTATTTT
V gene: TRBV6-1; D gene: TRBD1; J gene: TRBJ1-4; clone size: -; CDR3 protein: CASSITGQPNEKLFF; CDR3 DNA: TGTGCCAGCAGTATAACGGGACAGCCTAATGAAAAACTGTTTTTT
V gene: TRBV15; D gene: -; J gene: TRBJ2-3; clone size: -; CDR3 protein: CATSRGGGTDTQYF; CDR3 DNA: TGTGCCACCAGCAGGGGCGGGGGCACAGATACGCAGTATTTT
V gene: TRBV10-3; D gene: -; J gene: TRBJ1-5; clone size: -; CDR3 protein: CAIGETGDQPQHF; CDR3 DNA: TGTGCCATAGGAGAGACCGGGGATCAGCCCCAGCATTTT
V gene: TRBV6-1; D gene: TRBD1; J gene: TRBJ2-7; clone size: -; CDR3 protein: CASSPGTGNSYEQYF; CDR3 DNA: TGTGCCAGCAGCCCCGGGACAGGAAACTCCTACGAGCAGTACTTC
V gene: TRBV4-2; D gene: TRBD2; J gene: TRBJ2-3; clone size: -; CDR3 protein: CASSQGIGGAGVTDTQYF; CDR3 DNA: TGTGCCAGCAGCCAAGGAATTGGTGGAGCGGGAGTCACAGATACGCAGTATTTT
V gene: TRBV28; D gene: -; J gene: TRBJ1-5; clone size: -; CDR3 protein: CASSLAQGTITRPQHF; CDR3 DNA: TGTGCCAGCAGTTTGGCACAGGGAACTATCACTCGGCCCCAGCATTTT
V gene: TRBV9; D gene: -; J gene: TRBJ2-1; clone size: -; CDR3 protein: CASSVSGASSYNEQFF; CDR3 DNA: TGTGCCAGCAGCGTTAGCGGAGCCAGCTCCTACAATGAGCAGTTCTTC